This TCR beta chain was observed in a study of shared clonotypes between healthy human individuals. The ends were cut back, 10 bases at V and 4 bases at J, with 17 bases in the middle. The CDR3 totals 13 residues. Germline assignment: CDR1 MDHEN and CDR2 SYDVKM. Several immunoSEQ plates held equal portions of the genomic DNA taken from each subset. Clones were sequenced by immunoSEQ multiplex PCR, and TCRdb holds only the in-frame ones, with some missing. Of roughly 450,000 clones detected, around 74% appear once; the ten largest clones hold approximately 13%. This chain connects TRBV28 to TRBJ2-7; D is undetermined. Input material: PBMCs. The clonotype comes from a woman in her 40s in good health. Some clones in this sample may be carry-over from other donors' samples. The CDR3 DNA is TGTGCCATCAAAACTCCAACGAATTACGAGCAGTACTTC. This translates into CAIKTPTNYEQYF.